The sample holds a few counts of the clone carrying this T cell receptor beta chain. TCRdb independently ran MiXCR on the RACE reads; one entry per CDR3 protein. The sample has roughly 200,000 distinct CDR3 sequences, around a quarter seen once. The data derive from a study of human T cells and chemical hapten exposure. Study overall: Patch tests applied 0.01% DPC to the upper back, read at 6 days.

Time point of the sample: patch test 3, about 24 weeks after DPC sensitization. Treatment of the sample: therapeutic diphenylcyclopropenone sensitization with weekly scalp DPC. The TCR comes from a woman between 40 and 50 years old with alopecia areata. Some clones in this sample may be carry-over from other donors' samples. Sequences were derived from whole blood, sampled in connection with sensitization to the hapten diphenylcyclopropenone (DPC).

CDR3 loop: CATDHLYGFQETQYF. The CDR3 nucleotides read TGTGCCACCGACCACTTGTACGGGTTTCAAGAGACCCAGTACTTC. The genes are TRBV28 and TRBJ2-5; D call uncertain. CDR1 and CDR2 from the germline V gene are MDHEN and SYDVKM. Deletions cut 10 bases from V and 2 bases from J, with 20 bases between. CDR3 size: 15 residues.